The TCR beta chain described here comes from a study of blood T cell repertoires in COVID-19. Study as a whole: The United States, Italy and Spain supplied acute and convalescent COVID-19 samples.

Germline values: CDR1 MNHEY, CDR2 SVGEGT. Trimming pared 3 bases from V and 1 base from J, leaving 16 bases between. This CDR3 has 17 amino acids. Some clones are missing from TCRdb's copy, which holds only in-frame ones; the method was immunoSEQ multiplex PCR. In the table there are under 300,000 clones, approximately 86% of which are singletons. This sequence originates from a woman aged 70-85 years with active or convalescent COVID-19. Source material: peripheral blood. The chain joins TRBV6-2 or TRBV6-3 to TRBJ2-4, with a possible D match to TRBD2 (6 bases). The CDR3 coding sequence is TGTGCCAGCAGTTATCCCGGGGGAACCACGGCCAAAAACATTCAGTACTTC. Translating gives CASSYPGGTTAKNIQYF.